The count of the clone carrying this TCR beta chain is one. Patients who had autoimmune disease history or got systemic immunosuppression were left out. TCRdb keeps only in-frame clones here, not all; method: immunoSEQ multiplex PCR. The data contain approximately 61,000 clones, roughly 87% of them singletons. The data originate from a study of OX40 agonist ivuxolimab in advanced cancers. Source: CD4+ or CD8+ T cells sorted from blood, taken in a trial of the OX40 agonist ivuxolimab. The clonotype originates from an adult with an advanced solid tumor such as melanoma, head and neck, liver or kidney cancer.

As DNA, the CDR3 is TGTGCCAGCAGCACTTCTGGGGCCAACGTCCTGACTTTC. It is translated as CASSTSGANVLTF. The rearrangement uses TRBV9 and TRBJ2-6; no firm D call. The CDR3 has 13 residues. Germline CDR1 and CDR2: SGDLS and YYNGEE. V lost 4 bases and J 1 base, leaving 3 bases between the germline ends. Full variable domain (remainder filled in from reference TRBV9 and TRBJ2-6): DSGVTQTPKHLITATGQRVTLRCSPRSGDLSVYWYQQSLDQGLQFLIQYYNGEERAKGNILERFSAQQFPDLHSELNLSSLELGDSALYFCASSTSGANVLTFGAGSRLTVL.